This TCR beta chain was recovered during a study of T cells in Graves' hyperthyroidism and ophthalmopathy. Study-level results: Classification by a 13 V-J model distinguished ophthalmopathy from stable hyperthyroidism.

The CDR3 contains 13 residues. CDR1 MNHEY and CDR2 SVGEGT come from the germline V gene. V gave up 2 bases and J gave up 4 bases, with 8 bases separating them. RNA transcripts yielded amplified TCR beta CDR3 regions. Primed by the HTBI set, a first-round RT-PCR was run on the TCR CDR3. TCRdb recomputed calls from the multiplex PCR reads with MiXCR, one row per CDR3 protein. The sample consists of about half a million distinct CDR3 sequences, around a quarter of them appearing once. This clonotype showed up just a few times. The antigen is not known. At least 3 on the Clinical Activity Score was recorded for ophthalmopathy patients, who also had NOSPECS grade at least 4 and duration under 3 months.

This receptor was obtained from a woman younger than 45 with Graves' ophthalmopathy. The sequencing input was blood. The chain is built from TRBV6-2 or TRBV6-3 and TRBJ2-5; D call uncertain. This chain's CDR3 is CASSYARRETQYF. CDR3 DNA sequence: TGTGCCAGCAGTTACGCCCGACGAGAGACCCAGTACTTC.